Each of the 18 T cell receptor beta chains below was sequenced from the same sample in a study of T cell clonotyping in hematopoietic cell transplantation. Data came from immunoSEQ multiplex PCR; TCRdb stores just in-frame clones and leaves some out. The sample holds 55,000 to 70,000 clones, about 93% seen once. Sequenced: peripheral blood mononuclear cells. All receptors come from a man aged 50 to 60 in good health. Some clones in this sample may be carry-over from other donors' samples.

This clone was counted a single time. The J gene is TRBJ2-6, the V gene TRBV14; D is perhaps TRBD1 or TRBD2 (5 bases each). Germline V CDR1 and CDR2: SGHDN, FVKESK. V was pared by 4 bases and J by 0 bases, with 19 bases between. The CDR3 has 19 amino acids. CDR3 protein: CASSLKAGRVGSGANVLTF. As DNA, the CDR3 is TGTGCCAGCAGCCTGAAGGCGGGCAGGGTAGGCTCTGGGGCCAACGTCCTGACTTTC.

To note about this clone: A read error is likely, as this CDR3 ends without the conserved phenylalanine or tryptophan. The DNA is omitted, as the CDR3 cannot be located on it reliably, and the CDR3 follows TCRdb's listing. The V gene is TRBV6-5, the J gene TRBJ1-4; TRBD1, the table's D call, was not compared with the DNA. The CDR3 sequence runs 12 residues, both termini included. Per the germline V gene, CDR1 is MNHEY and CDR2 is SVGAGI. The CDR3 is CASSSPGVLDLR.

The V and J genes are TRBV28 and TRBJ1-2; D not resolved. V lost 5 bases to trimming and J lost 2 bases, with 6 bases between them. The CDR3 spans 12 residues. The germline V gene encodes CDR1 MDHEN and CDR2 SYDVKM. The CDR3 region is CASSTPNYGYTF. CDR3 in DNA: TGTGCCAGCAGTACTCCCAACTATGGCTACACCTTC.

This chain uses TRBV28 with TRBJ2-2, with TRBD1 matching 7 bases. The CDR3 sequence is 17 residues long. Germline CDR1 is MDHEN and CDR2 is SYDVKM. V was clipped by 1 base and J by 2 bases; unmatched bases: 7. The DNA for the CDR3 is TGTGCCAGCAGTTTATACTCCGGGACAGATAACACCGGGGAGCTGTTTTTT. This codes for CASSLYSGTDNTGELFF.

The V gene is TRBV5-1, the J gene TRBJ1-1; D not resolved. CDR1 and CDR2 from the germline V gene are SGHRS and YFSETQ. The CDR3 is 14 residues long. Trimming removed 2 bases from V and 3 bases from J, with 11 bases in between. CDR3 protein: CASSFGRTYTEAFF. CDR3 in DNA: TGCGCCAGCAGCTTCGGACGGACTTACACTGAAGCTTTCTTT.

The genes are TRBV9 and TRBJ2-7; D is perhaps TRBD2 (6 bases). The CDR3 length is 15 residues. The germline CDR1 and CDR2 sequences are SGDLS and YYNGEE. Trimming removed 7 bases at V and 2 bases at J, with 19 bases between. The CDR3 region has the DNA TGTGCCAGCCCTCGGAGGGGCGACGCCACCTACGAGCAGTACTTC. It yields the protein CASPRRGDATYEQYF.

The chain combines TRBV4-2 with TRBJ1-1; D gene ambiguous. The V gene lost 0 bases and the J gene lost 3 bases, with 14 bases spanning the gap. The V gene's germline CDR1 is LGHNA and CDR2 YNFKEQ. The CDR3 sequence is 16 residues long. The CDR3 nucleotides read TGTGCCAGCAGCCAAGATATGGGTAGGGCAGACACTGAAGCTTTCTTT. This translates into CASSQDMGRADTEAFF.

The J gene is TRBJ2-2, the V gene TRBV7-9; D ambiguous. Trimming shortened V by 1 base and J by 2 bases, and 8 bases separated the two germline ends. This CDR3 has 15 amino acids. The germline gives CDR1 SEHNR, CDR2 FQNEAQ (reference sequence). The CDR3, as DNA: TGTGCCAGCAGCTTAGGGCCAGGCAACACCGGGGAGCTGTTTTTT. It codes for CASSLGPGNTGELFF.

In this sample, this clone turned up a few times. The CDR3 region has the DNA TGTGCCAGCATGTATCCCCGCCAGCCCCAGCATTTT. This codes for CASMYPRQPQHF. J is TRBJ1-5 and V is TRBV28, with D uncertain. Looked up from germline, CDR1 is MDHEN and CDR2 is SYDVKM. V lost 7 bases, J lost 7 bases, and 11 bases lay in between. The CDR3 has 12 amino acids. Supplemented by reference TRBV28 and TRBJ1-5, the full variable domain reads DVKVTQSSRYLVKRTGEKVFLECVQDMDHENMFWYRQDPGLGLRLIYFSYDVKMKEKGDIPEGYSVSREKKERFSLILESASTNQTSMYLCASMYPRQPQHFGDGTRLSIL.

This chain connects TRBV4-2 to TRBJ2-3, with TRBD2 identical over 7 bases. Germline CDR1 reads LGHNA; CDR2 reads YNFKEQ. J was trimmed by 4 bases and V by 0 bases; bases with no gene match: 7. The CDR3 sequence is 16 residues long. The CDR3 loop is CASSQEKRGGADTQYF. In DNA form, the CDR3 reads TGTGCCAGCAGCCAAGAAAAGCGGGGTGGGGCAGATACGCAGTATTTT.

The chain couples TRBV25-1 to TRBJ1-1; D not resolved. Germline-derived CDR1 and CDR2 are MGHDK and SYGVNS. Deletions cut 4 bases from V and 0 bases from J, with 12 bases between. This CDR3 is built from 15 residues. The DNA of the CDR3 is TGTGCCAGCAGTGCTCCGACAATCTTGAACACTGAAGCTTTCTTT. This codes for CASSAPTILNTEAFF.

The table lists this clone with a count of one. The chain couples TRBV7-9 to TRBJ1-1, with a tentative D call TRBD1 (5 bases). This CDR3 has 15 residues. The germline gives CDR1 SEHNR, CDR2 FQNEAQ (reference sequence). Trimming pared 6 bases from V and 7 bases from J, leaving 21 bases between. As DNA, the CDR3 is TGTGCCAGCAGTGCTTTAAGGGGTCCGGAAGATGAAGCTTTCTTT. Amino acid sequence: CASSALRGPEDEAFF.

The CDR3, as DNA: TGTGCCAGTAGTATGGGTGGAGGGTTCAAGCAGTACTTC. It specifies CASSMGGGFKQYF. V gene TRBV19 combines with J gene TRBJ2-7; possibly TRBD2 for D (6 bases). The V gene lost 3 bases and the J gene lost 8 bases, with 14 bases spanning the gap. The CDR3 is 13 amino acids. Germline CDR1 LNHDA, CDR2 SQIVND (reference sequence). Filled out from reference TRBV19 and TRBJ2-7, the complete variable domain reads DGGITQSPKYLFRKEGQNVTLSCEQNLNHDAMYWYRQDPGQGLRLIYYSQIVNDFQKGDIAEGYSVSREKKESFPLTVTSAQKNPTAFYLCASSMGGGFKQYFGPGTRLTVT.

The rearrangement links TRBV5-4 to TRBJ1-2, with TRBD1 as a possible D gene (5 bases). Trimming stripped 1 base from V and 2 bases from J, with 12 bases between. This CDR3 is built from 15 residues. Germline CDR1 SGHNT, CDR2 YYREEE (reference sequence). The CDR3 DNA reads TGTGCCAGCAGCTTGTTCGGGGGAGAGAACTATGGCTACACCTTC. It specifies CASSLFGGENYGYTF.

V and J are TRBV5-1 and TRBJ1-1; tentatively, D is TRBD1 (5 bases). This CDR3 region has 15 residues. Trimming pared 1 base from V and 1 base from J, leaving 11 bases between. CDR1 and CDR2 (germline): SGHRS, YFSETQ. CDR3 nucleotides: TGCGCCAGCAGCTTGCTGCAGGGCGGGAACACTGAAGCTTTCTTT. Protein product: CASSLLQGGNTEAFF.

This chain connects TRBV6-4 to TRBJ2-3; either TRBD1 or TRBD2 may fit D (6 bases each). Germline CDR1 MRHNA, CDR2 SNTAGT. V shed 0 bases and J shed 1 base, with 11 bases lying between them. The CDR3 covers 16 residues. CDR3 bases: TGTGCCAGCAGTGACTCGTGGGGGGCGGGCACAGATACGCAGTATTTT. Amino acids: CASSDSWGAGTDTQYF.

The chain joins TRBV6-7 to TRBJ1-5, with D uncertain. TRBV6-7 is an ORF for which the function is uncertain. The CDR3 runs 18 residues. The V and J ends lost 7 bases and 2 bases respectively, with 24 bases between them. The CDR3: CASNDMGYIKKCNQPQHF. The CDR3 DNA is TGTGCCAGCAACGACATGGGGTACATCAAGAAGTGCAATCAGCCCCAGCATTTT.

The rearrangement uses TRBV5-1 and TRBJ2-7; 9 positions match TRBD1. The CDR3 runs to 14 residues. Germline loops: CDR1 SGHRS, CDR2 YFSETQ. Trimming removed 7 bases from V and 1 base from J; junction bases left unmatched: 6. CDR3: CASSPGTGSYEQYF. The CDR3 DNA follows: TGCGCCAGCTCACCCGGGACAGGGTCCTACGAGCAGTACTTC.